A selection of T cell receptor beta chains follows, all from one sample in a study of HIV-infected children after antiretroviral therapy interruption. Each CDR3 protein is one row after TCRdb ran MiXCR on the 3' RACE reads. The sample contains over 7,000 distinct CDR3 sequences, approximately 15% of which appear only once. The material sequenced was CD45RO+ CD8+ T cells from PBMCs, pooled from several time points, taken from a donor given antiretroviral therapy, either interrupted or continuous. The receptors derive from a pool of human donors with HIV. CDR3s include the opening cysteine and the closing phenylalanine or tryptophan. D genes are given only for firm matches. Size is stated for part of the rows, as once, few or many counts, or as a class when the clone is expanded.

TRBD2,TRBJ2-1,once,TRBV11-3,CASSSLAGGRSEQFF,TGTGCCAGCAGCTCTCTAGCGGGAGGGCGCAGTGAGCAGTTCTTC
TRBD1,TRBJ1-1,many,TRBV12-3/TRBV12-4,CASLRRDREGVAFF,TGTGCCAGCCTGCGGAGGGACAGGGAGGGGGTAGCTTTCTTT
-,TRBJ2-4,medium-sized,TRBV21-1,CASPAGGKNIQYF,TGTGCCAGCCCAGCGGGAGGCAAAAACATTCAGTACTTC
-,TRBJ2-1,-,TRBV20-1,CSASAGNEQFF,TGCAGTGCTAGTGCTGGCAATGAGCAGTTCTTC
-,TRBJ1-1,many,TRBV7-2,CASSPGGFDTEAFF,TGTGCCAGCAGCCCGGGGGGTTTTGACACTGAAGCTTTCTTT
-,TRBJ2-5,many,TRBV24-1,CATSDPDGKETQYF,TGTGCCACCAGTGACCCCGACGGTAAAGAGACCCAGTACTTC
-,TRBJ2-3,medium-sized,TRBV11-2,CASSPFVGTSTDTQYF,TGTGCCAGCAGCCCCTTCGTGGGAACTAGCACAGATACGCAGTATTTT
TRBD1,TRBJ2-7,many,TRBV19,CASSTTWDSLLEQYF,TGTGCCAGTAGCACCACTTGGGACAGCCTACTCGAGCAGTACTTC
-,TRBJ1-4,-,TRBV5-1,CASSLEFEKLFF,TGCGCCAGCAGCTTGGAATTTGAAAAACTGTTTTTT
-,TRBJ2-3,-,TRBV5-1,CASSLGMDTQYF,TGCGCCAGCAGCTTGGGAATGGATACGCAGTATTTT
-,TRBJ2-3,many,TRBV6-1,CASSKVPGQSTDTQYF,TGTGCCAGCAGTAAAGTCCCGGGACAAAGCACAGATACGCAGTATTTT
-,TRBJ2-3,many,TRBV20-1,CSAGPRSGTTDTQYF,TGCAGTGCTGGCCCCAGAAGCGGTACCACAGATACGCAGTATTTT
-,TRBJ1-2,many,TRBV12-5,CASGLVFRGGTSYGYTF,TGTGCTAGTGGTTTGGTATTTCGAGGAGGCACATCCTATGGCTACACCTTC
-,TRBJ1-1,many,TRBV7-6,CASSLGQNTEAFF,TGTGCCAGCAGCTTAGGGCAGAACACTGAAGCTTTCTTT
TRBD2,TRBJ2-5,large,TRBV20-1,CSAKAGEPGETQYF,TGCAGTGCCAAAGCGGGAGAGCCGGGAGAGACCCAGTACTTC
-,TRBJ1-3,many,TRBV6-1,CASSDPGLSGNTIYF,TGTGCCAGCAGCGACCCTGGACTTTCTGGAAACACCATATATTTT
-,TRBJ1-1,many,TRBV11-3,CASSLGGSDTEAFF,TGTGCCAGCAGCCTCGGGGGCTCCGACACTGAAGCTTTCTTT
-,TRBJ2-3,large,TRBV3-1,CASSQETGIPKSDTQYF,TGTGCCAGCAGCCAAGAAACCGGGATCCCAAAATCAGATACGCAGTATTTT
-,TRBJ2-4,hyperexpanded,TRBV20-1,CSAERTDERTKNIQYF,TGCAGTGCTGAAAGGACCGACGAGCGAACCAAAAACATTCAGTACTTC
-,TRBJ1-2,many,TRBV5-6,CASSLRQGYYGYTF,TGTGCCAGCAGCTTGAGGCAGGGATACTATGGCTACACCTTC
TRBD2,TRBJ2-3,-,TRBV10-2,CASRNNPGLAGLTDTQYF,TGCGCCAGCCGAAACAACCCGGGACTAGCGGGGCTCACAGATACGCAGTATTTT
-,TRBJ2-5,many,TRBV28,CASSLAGNQETQYF,TGTGCCAGCAGTTTGGCGGGGAACCAAGAGACCCAGTACTTC
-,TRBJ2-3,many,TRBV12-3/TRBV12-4,CASSLHTDTQYF,TGTGCCAGCAGTTTACACACAGATACGCAGTATTTT